The sequence of this T cell receptor (beta chain) was determined in a study of Graves' ophthalmopathy and Graves' hyperthyroidism (dated by TCRdb to 2016 to 2019). At the level of the whole study: Peripheral blood was collected at initial diagnosis, prior to any treatment. The study used TCR beta repertoire signatures to distinguish Graves' ophthalmopathy from Graves' hyperthyroidism and to predict progression to ophthalmopathy. In total, around 140 blood samples were TCR-sequenced: approximately 42 ophthalmopathy, approximately 75 hyperthyroidism and about 17 hyperthyroidism-to-ophthalmopathy patients. To explore V-J signatures that separate ophthalmopathy from hyperthyroidism, a discovery set of more than 95 patients was enrolled, consisting of approximately 45 with ophthalmopathy and around 57 with stable hyperthyroidism. The independent validation cohort included around 19 hyperthyroidism patients plus 17 patients who later progressed from hyperthyroidism to ophthalmopathy. In five to seven hyperthyroidism patients, the T-cell repertoire of thyroid tissue was compared with the T-cell repertoire of blood. Following sampling, methimazole starting at 30 mg daily was administered to hyperthyroidism patients, and high-dose intravenous methylprednisolone was administered to ophthalmopathy patients.

Worth noting for this clonotype: The antigen it recognizes is unknown. Base qualities were left out, and no much larger clone turns up one base away.

The investigation overall reported the following: In validation, the model predicted ophthalmopathy progression with 70.59% sensitivity and around 72% specificity; roughly eleven predicted patients were CT-confirmed with GO in a median of approximately 6.2 months. In cross-validation, the 13-signature model distinguished ophthalmopathy from stable hyperthyroidism with almost 90% sensitivity and nearly 82% specificity, and in the test set the corresponding values were roughly 80% and 76%. Sample size was not predetermined statistically, and investigators were not blinded to group allocation. Most expanded thyroid clonotypes with frequency above 0.001 were also detected in blood, suggesting blood repertoires may reflect the thyroid immune response.

The V end gives up 6 bases and the J end 2 bases, leaving 7 bases in the junction not matched to a gene. From cysteine to phenylalanine, the CDR3 is 15 amino acids long. Of all the DNA, just the CDR3 is kept, 45 bases in frame from base 1. According to the germline V gene, CDR1 reads SGHTA and CDR2 reads FQGNSA. For repertoire sequencing, the TCR beta CDR3 regions were amplified from RNA transcripts. The first round was an RT-PCR using HTBI primers with the Qiagen OneStep RT-PCR kit, and this first round was followed by a second-round multiplex PCR, then size selection and purification. Libraries were sequenced paired-end with 100 bp reads on an Illumina HiSeq2000. Regarding the original processing steps: Reads were processed with SOAPnuke, discarding reads with adapters, uncalled bases, mean Phred below 15, or no exact constant-primer or identifier match. COPE v1.2.5 was used to merge the high-quality paired reads. Unique nucleotide sequences were defined as clonotypes and aligned to IMGT TRB V, D and J references using MiTCR v1.1. The analysis was limited to V-J combinations with a frequency above 0.0001, which together covered 99.2% of repertoires. A TCR clonal expansion and chaos score per V-J combination was defined as the ratio of F50 clonal expansion to chaos observed in the TCRdist matrix. Features were reduced by Welch's t-statistics and random forest to 10 to 15 V-J combinations, which fed a naive Bayes classifier. Thyroid-blood repertoire similarity was quantified with the Morisita-Horn index. The public reads were reanalyzed by TCRdb: fastp trimming at Q25, MiXCR alignment, in-frame beta chains only. CDR3 protein duplicates are merged, each entry listing the most common genes and DNA. These V and J calls rely on TCRdb rather than the paper's analysis. The sample records 240,000 or so distinct CDR3 sequences, approximately 42% of which are singletons. Of the sample, roughly 45% is held by the ten largest clones.

Patients with ophthalmopathy had moderately to severely active disease, with a Clinical Activity Score of 3 or more, a NOSPECS grade of 4 or more, and a disease duration of less than 3 months. Anyone with other autoimmune diseases, uncontrolled infections, pregnancy or lactation was excluded from the study. Clinical symptoms, serum thyroxine, TRAb, thyroid ultrasound and orbital computed tomography formed the basis of the diagnosis. Using Ficoll-Paque density gradient centrifugation, PBMCs were isolated from approximately 11 ml of fresh peripheral blood. Trizol reagent was used to extract the total RNA, and its quality was then checked on an Agilent 2100 Bioanalyzer.

The chain uses TRBV7-2 and TRBJ1-2; TRBD1 agrees with 9 junctional bases. This receptor was obtained from an adult man with Graves' ophthalmopathy. The specimen was peripheral blood. CDR3 reads: CASRPTGTGNYGYTF. The nucleotide sequence is TGTGCCAGCAGACCCACCGGGACAGGGAACTATGGCTACACCTTC.